These 8 T cell receptor beta chains were sequenced from one sample in a study of technical replicates of blood from several donors. Sequencing was performed with immunoSEQ multiplex PCR; in TCRdb, only in-frame clones are kept and a portion is missing. The sample holds some 14,000 clones, 84% seen once. Sequencing input: PBMCs. Every receptor here comes from a human donor in good health.

This clone appeared a few times. The chain has TRBV30 and TRBJ2-7; 10 nucleotides line up with TRBD1. The V and J ends lost 0 bases and 7 bases, in that order; junction bases with no gene match: 9. The CDR3 is made up of 15 amino acids. Germline V gene sequence: CDR1 GTSNPN, CDR2 SVGIG (reference sequence). The DNA of the CDR3 is TGTGCCTGGAGTGTAGCCGGGACAGGGGTGAGAGAGCAGTACTTC. It yields the protein CAWSVAGTGVREQYF. The full variable domain, completed using reference TRBV30 and TRBJ2-7, is SQTIHQWPATLVQPVGSPLSLECTVEGTSNPNLYWYRQAAGRGLQLLFYSVGIGQISSEVPQNLSASRPQDRQFILSSKKLLLSDSGFYLCAWSVAGTGVREQYFGPGTRLTVT.

J is TRBJ1-5 and V is TRBV6-1, with unresolved D. Germline V gives CDR1 MNHNS, CDR2 SASEGT. The CDR3 has 15 amino acids. The germline V and J ends were trimmed by 7 bases and 1 base, with 14 bases remaining between them. The CDR3 DNA reads TGTGCCAGCACGCTGGGGTCGGGAAGCAATCAGCCCCAGCATTTT. It specifies CASTLGSGSNQPQHF.

This clone was observed a handful of times. The chain employs TRBV18 and TRBJ2-6; the D gene is possibly TRBD1 (8 bases). The germline V gene encodes CDR1 KGHSH and CDR2 LQKENI. V lost 2 bases, J lost 2 bases, and 16 bases lay in between. This CDR3 contains 18 residues. In nucleotides, the CDR3 is TGTGCCAGCTCACCATACGGACAGGGAGGGGCTGGGGCCAACGTCCTGACTTTC. It specifies CASSPYGQGGAGANVLTF.

The CDR3 is CASVRPGLAAGELFF. CDR3 DNA sequence: TGTGCCAGTGTCCGTCCGGGACTGGCCGCCGGGGAGCTGTTTTTT. The V gene is TRBV6-1, the J gene TRBJ2-2; tentative D call: TRBD2 (6 bases). V lost 9 bases to trimming and J lost 6 bases, with 20 bases between them. Germline V gene data show CDR1 as MNHNS and CDR2 as SASEGT. The length of the CDR3 is 15 residues.

V usage is TRBV11-2 and J usage is TRBJ1-2; 7 bases line up with TRBD1. Germline trimming cut 5 bases from V and 5 bases from J; bases unmatched to any gene: 8. Germline CDR1 reads SGHAT; CDR2 reads FQNNGV. The CDR3 runs 14 residues. CDR3 coding DNA: TGTGCCAGCAGCGTTCGACAGGGCACGTATGGCTACACCTTC. Protein product: CASSVRQGTYGYTF.

The V gene is TRBV5-1, the J gene TRBJ2-4; 10 nucleotides match TRBD1. The CDR3 totals 16 residues. Per germline, CDR1 SGHRS and CDR2 YFSETQ. Unmatched junction bases numbered 4, after V lost 4 bases and J lost 0 bases. The CDR3 DNA reads TGCGCCAGCAGCCCGGGACAGGGGTTAGCCAAAAACATTCAGTACTTC. Translated, it gives CASSPGQGLAKNIQYF.

The V gene is TRBV2, the J gene TRBJ2-7; 7 bases map to TRBD1. There are 11 residues in the CDR3. V lost 6 bases to trimming and J lost 5 bases; unmatched junction nucleotides: 1. In germline, CDR1 is SNHLY, CDR2 FYNNEI. The CDR3 spells CASRTGNEQYF. In DNA, the CDR3 is TGTGCCAGCAGGACAGGGAACGAGCAGTACTTC.

The rearrangement joins TRBV5-1 to TRBJ2-2; 7 bases line up with TRBD2. Germline values: CDR1 SGHRS, CDR2 YFSETQ. J gave up 5 bases and V 0 bases, and 10 bases lay outside the gene matches. CDR3 size: 17 residues. As DNA, the CDR3 is TGCGCCAGCAGCTTGGACCCGGTACTAGCGAGGACCGGGGAGCTGTTTTTT. It codes for CASSLDPVLARTGELFF.